These T cell receptor beta chains were read from a single sample in a study of T cell responses to AZD1222 COVID-19 vaccine. Generated by immunoSEQ multiplex PCR, the TCRdb table keeps only in-frame clones and is missing some. The repertoire holds under 300,000 clones, with 90% to 95% as singletons. The sequences come from peripheral blood, collected on day 0 of AZD1222 vaccination. All receptors come from an adult in good health. CDR3s leave out the opening cysteine and the closing phenylalanine or tryptophan. Fields, in order: V gene, J gene, CDR3 protein.

TRBV2,TRBJ1-1,ASSTRSGQGSF
TRBV6-2/TRBV6-3,TRBJ2-1,ASSYSRGSSYNEQF
TRBV20-1,TRBJ2-5,SAPGGGKY
TRBV4-1,TRBJ1-3,ASSQGPGLSGNTIY
TRBV7-2,TRBJ1-1,ASRTLGTEAF
TRBV5-1,TRBJ2-1,ASVRQGEQF
TRBV6-5,TRBJ1-5,ASSYQGGDQPQH
TRBV5-1,TRBJ1-5,ASSFEGQPQH
TRBV20-1,TRBJ2-4,SASILAKNIQY
TRBV20-1,TRBJ2-7,SARYLKEQY
TRBV28,TRBJ2-3,ASSWRVGEDTQY
TRBV18,TRBJ1-2,ASSASDPVYGYT
TRBV28,TRBJ2-1,ASSPRGRRNEQF
TRBV7-9,TRBJ2-3,ASSAPGGGTSTDTQY
TRBV2,TRBJ1-2,ASSPIGQGGGGYT
TRBV7-2,TRBJ1-4,ASSFLQGGKLF
TRBV4-1,TRBJ2-1,ASSQGLGNEQF
TRBV12-3/TRBV12-4,TRBJ2-1,ASSLGTINEQF
TRBV3-1/TRBV3-2,TRBJ2-7,ASSQGQAHSYEQY
TRBV5-5,TRBJ1-1,ASSLTGGWSEAF
TRBV6-5,TRBJ1-2,ASKGGLRSYGYT
TRBV9,TRBJ2-3,ASSVSGRAFTDTQY
TRBV18,TRBJ1-4,ASSPPGGVGQLF
TRBV2,TRBJ1-2,ASNFQQGANYGYT
TRBV4-2,TRBJ1-5,ASSQDAGSNQPQH
TRBV7-2,TRBJ1-5,ASSRTAYNQPQH
TRBV19,TRBJ2-5,ASSYGMGRKETQY